This TCR beta chain was retrieved from a study of Graves' ophthalmopathy and Graves' hyperthyroidism. Study conclusions and caveats: The model predicted ophthalmopathy progression with 65% to 71% sensitivity and 72% to 85% specificity. Blood shared most expanded thyroid clonotypes above 0.001 frequency.

The CDR3 is made up of 13 amino acids. V lost 11 bases, J lost 2 bases, and 15 bases lay in between. Germline assignment: CDR1 LGHNT and CDR2 FRNRAP. The authors amplified TCR beta CDR3 regions, and they did so from RNA transcripts for repertoire sequencing. The first-round RT-PCR employed HTBI primers together with the Qiagen OneStep RT-PCR kit. A multiplex PCR was then performed as the second round. One entry per CDR3 protein, called by TCRdb with MiXCR from the multiplex PCR reads. This sample carries about 550,000 distinct CDR3 sequences, 39% of them seen once, and the ten largest clones take over 3.5%. The sample holds many counts of this clonotype. Antigen unknown.

The gene calls are TRBV12-5 and TRBJ2-5, with D tentatively TRBD2 (6 bases). The receptor comes from an adult man with Graves' hyperthyroidism. Sequencing was carried out using peripheral blood or thyroid tissue (not recorded which). The CDR3 loop reads CASSSVTQETQYF. CDR3 nucleotides: TGTGCTTCCTCTAGCGTTACACAAGAGACCCAGTACTTC.